The clone carrying this T cell receptor beta chain turned up a few times. TCRdb reprocessed the 5' RACE reads via MiXCR and lists one record per CDR3 protein. The repertoire holds some 1,600,000 distinct CDR3 sequences, with less than 40% as singletons. The data were taken from a study of identical twins. V lost 7 bases and J 5 bases, leaving 8 bases between the germline ends. The CDR3 has 11 residues. Per germline, CDR1 SGHNT and CDR2 YYREEE (reference sequence). Sequencing was done on a sample of cord blood. The rearrangement uses TRBV5-4 and TRBJ2-3; D ambiguous. The receptor was isolated from a newborn girl in good health. CDR3 loop: CASLGQDTQYF. The CDR3 DNA reads as TGTGCCAGCCTCGGGCAAGATACGCAGTATTTT.